This TCR beta chain was identified in a study of regulatory T cells in long-lasting Graves disease. General study points: The study found TRBV28, TRBJ1-2 and TRBJ2-5 favored in persistent disease. Sampling was limited to peripheral blood rather than thyroid tissue.

The CDR3 runs 17 residues. Trimming pared 6 bases from V and 1 base from J, leaving 22 bases between. Germline values: CDR1 SGHDT, CDR2 YYEEEE. This clonotype was seen a handful of times. Its target is not known. For TCR beta, libraries came from iRepertoire HTBI primers and Arm-PCR of CDR3 regions. Per the authors' pipeline: Across all samples, more than 60 TRBV segments and 11 to 15 TRBJ segments were identified. MiXCR, applied by TCRdb to the multiplex PCR reads, yields one record per CDR3 protein. TCRdb's processing, not the authors', yielded these V and J calls. The table lists about 460,000 distinct CDR3 sequences, about 20% of them singletons. Stated time point: persistent/refractory GD, antithyroid drugs over 5 years with positive TRAb. PBMC-derived RNA was used for the TCR library. Graves' disease diagnosis followed American Thyroid Association guidelines.

This rearrangement joins TRBV5-6 to TRBJ2-5, with D perhaps given as TRBD1 or TRBD2 (6 bases each). The clonotype comes from a female donor with Graves disease. The sequences come from peripheral blood mononuclear cells (PBMCs), collected when the disease was refractory, from a patient treated with antithyroid drugs. CDR3: CASIPRGRFRPQETQYF. CDR3 nucleotides: TGTGCCAGCATCCCCCGGGGGCGTTTCCGACCCCAAGAGACCCAGTACTTC.